Shown below are 20 T cell receptor beta chains from a single sample sequenced in a study of CD8+CD57+ T cells in acquired aplastic anemia. CDR3 and TCR beta VDJ profiling relied on a genomic DNA template. MiXCR was run by TCRdb on the reads, yielding one entry per CDR3 protein. Among 40,000 to 50,000 distinct CDR3 sequences listed, roughly 69% were seen once. The sequenced sample was sorted CD4+, CD8+, or CD8+CD57+ T cells (not recorded which) from PBMCs. These receptors were taken from a human donor in good health, serving as a control.

This clonotype appeared once. This chain joins TRBV5-6 and TRBJ1-6; no firm D call. This CDR3 has 13 residues. Germline CDR1 reads SGHDT; CDR2 reads YYEEEE. V shed 1 base and J shed 5 bases, with 4 bases lying between them. DNA for the CDR3: TGTGCCAGCAGCTTGACGGATAATTCACCCCTCCACTTT. Translation gives CASSLTDNSPLHF.

On this clonotype itself: One junction end disagrees with the germline gene, perhaps due to a read error. The chain is built from TRBV10-3 and TRBJ2-6; the match to TRBD1 covers 8 bases. This CDR3 has 14 amino acids. The V gene's germline CDR1 is ENHRY and CDR2 SYGVKD. The CDR3 sequence is CAIKGQGALNTEAF. In DNA form, the CDR3 reads TGTGCCATCAAAGGGCAGGGGGCACTGAACACTGAAGCTTTC.

The chain employs TRBV11-2 and TRBJ2-1, with D uncertain. The CDR3 consists of 15 residues. Germline V gene data show CDR1 as SGHAT and CDR2 as FQNNGV. V lost 5 bases and J 4 bases, leaving 15 bases between the germline ends. The CDR3 nucleotides read TGTGCCAGCAGCCCTAGTCAAGGAGTTTACAATGAGCAGTTCTTC. This encodes CASSPSQGVYNEQFF.

The rearrangement joins TRBV15 to TRBJ2-7; D might be TRBD1 (6 bases). This CDR3 has 15 amino acids. V was pared by 0 bases and J by 2 bases, with 11 bases between. Germline V lookup: CDR1 LNHNV, CDR2 YYDKDF (reference sequence). The CDR3 is CATSRDSHRAYEQYV. The CDR3 coding sequence is TGTGCCACCAGCAGAGATAGCCACAGGGCCTACGAGCAGTACGTC.

The chain uses TRBV15 and TRBJ2-2; TRBD2 matches at 7 bases. Per germline, CDR1 LNHNV and CDR2 YYDKDF (reference sequence). V shed 0 bases and J 5 bases; nucleotides not matched to a gene: 3. This CDR3 region has 15 residues. The CDR3 sequence: CATSRDRGGTGELFF. CDR3 DNA: TGTGCCACCAGCAGAGATCGCGGGGGAACCGGGGAGCTGTTTTTT.

The rearrangement links TRBV19 to TRBJ2-7; D is possibly TRBD1 (5 bases). The CDR3 totals 15 residues. Trimming cost V 6 bases and J 2 bases, with 17 bases left between them. Germline CDR1 LNHDA, CDR2 SQIVND (reference sequence). The DNA of the CDR3 is TGTGCCAGTAGCCCACCGCAGGGTACTCCCTACGAGCAGTACTTC. Amino acids: CASSPPQGTPYEQYF.

V usage is TRBV20-1 and J usage is TRBJ2-5; TRBD2 agrees at 12 bases. The junction had 1 base not matched to a gene; V was cut back by 4 bases and J by 1 base. Germline lookup yields CDR1 DFQATT and CDR2 SNEGSKA (reference sequence). This CDR3 spans 14 amino acids. The CDR3 nucleotides read TGCAGTGCTACTAGCGGGGGGGCCCAAGAGACCCAGTACTTC. Translated, it gives CSATSGGAQETQYF.

A remark on this clonotype: A read error may account for a junction end that differs from germline. The DNA of the CDR3 is TGTGCCATCAGCCCTTTTGTAGAAGGCACAGATACGCAGTATTTC. It specifies CAISPFVEGTDTQYF. V gene TRBV10-3 combines with J gene TRBJ2-3, with unresolved D. The length of the CDR3 is 15 residues. The germline CDR1 and CDR2 sequences are ENHRY and SYGVKD.

The sample holds a few counts of this clonotype. J is TRBJ1-6 and V is TRBV7-8; D is perhaps TRBD1 (5 bases). CDR3 length equals 16 residues. Trimming stripped 4 bases from V and 5 bases from J, with 15 bases between. CDR1 is SGHVS, CDR2 FQNEAQ, per germline. The CDR3: CASSWSPQGNNSPLHF. The CDR3, as DNA: TGTGCCAGCAGCTGGAGCCCCCAGGGAAATAATTCACCCCTCCACTTT.

This clonotype was counted between two and nine times. The rearrangement links TRBV20-1 to TRBJ1-6; D ambiguous. Looked up from germline, CDR1 is DFQATT and CDR2 is SNEGSKA (reference sequence). V was trimmed by 0 bases and J by 7 bases, leaving 16 bases between them. The CDR3 consists of 16 residues. For the CDR3, the DNA is TGCAGTGCTAGAGATCATAGGTTACTGGGGAATTCACCCCTCCACTTT. It yields the protein CSARDHRLLGNSPLHF.

J is TRBJ2-7 and V is TRBV20-1, with 11 bases aligning to TRBD2. The CDR3 is made up of 15 amino acids. Germline V gene data show CDR1 as DFQATT and CDR2 as SNEGSKA (reference sequence). With V trimmed by 3 bases and J by 0 bases, 4 bases remained unmatched. In nucleotides, the CDR3 is TGCAGTGCTAGGAAACTAGCGGGGGACTCCTACGAGCAGTACTTC. Translating it yields CSARKLAGDSYEQYF.

The genes are TRBV7-9 and TRBJ2-3; tentative D call: TRBD1 (6 bases). The V and J ends lost 6 bases and 2 bases respectively, with 9 bases between them. CDR1 is SEHNR and CDR2 is FQNEAQ in the germline V gene (reference sequence). CDR3 length equals 13 residues. DNA for the CDR3: TGTGCCAGCAGTGACAGGTCCACAGATACGCAGTATTTT. This gives the protein CASSDRSTDTQYF.

The chain uses TRBV29-1 and TRBJ2-3, with D perhaps given as TRBD1 or TRBD2 (5 bases each). CDR1 is SQVTM and CDR2 is ANQGSEA in the germline V gene. Trimming removed 7 bases at V and 5 bases at J, with 16 bases between. The CDR3 totals 13 residues. The CDR3: CSETSPGRDTQYF. For the CDR3, the DNA is TGCAGCGAGACAAGTCCGGGGCGAGATACGCAGTATTTT.

This sequence joins TRBV20-1 and TRBJ1-2, with unresolved D. The CDR3 has 13 residues. V was pared by 5 bases and J by 4 bases, with 14 bases between. Germline V gene data show CDR1 as DFQATT and CDR2 as SNEGSKA (reference sequence). DNA of the CDR3: TGCAGTGCTTTGGATGGGGTTGGCTATGGCTACACCTTC. It yields the protein CSALDGVGYGYTF.

This chain uses TRBV7-2 with TRBJ2-2; D tentatively reads TRBD1 or TRBD2 (5 bases each). The CDR3 loop spans 15 amino acids. With 5 bases removed from V and 6 bases from J, the gap between germline ends came to 16 bases. Germline V gene data show CDR1 as SGHTA and CDR2 as FQGNSA. The CDR3 DNA reads as TGTGCCAGCAGCCGAGGGCAGGGTTTGCCCGGGGAGCTGTTTTTT. Protein sequence: CASSRGQGLPGELFF.

CDR3: CASSRAGNNSPLHF. DNA for the CDR3: TGCGCCAGCAGCAGGGCTGGTAATAATTCACCCCTCCACTTT. The chain recombines TRBV5-1 with TRBJ1-6; D ambiguous. V was clipped by 4 bases and J by 5 bases, with 10 bases between them. CDR1 is SGHRS and CDR2 is YFSETQ in the germline V gene. This CDR3 comprises 14 residues.

This CDR3 reads CSARPGTNQETQYF. The CDR3 DNA is TGCAGTGCTAGGCCAGGGACGAATCAAGAGACCCAGTACTTC. The V call is TRBV20-1, the J call TRBJ2-5; D may match TRBD1 or TRBD2 (5 bases each). Germline V gene lookup returns CDR1 DFQATT and CDR2 SNEGSKA (reference sequence). CDR3 length: 14 amino acids. Trimming pared 3 bases from V and 2 bases from J, leaving 13 bases between.

The chain links TRBV18 to TRBJ2-5; D remains ambiguous. Per germline, CDR1 KGHSH and CDR2 LQKENI. V was pared by 3 bases and J by 2 bases, with 10 bases between. This CDR3 is 14 amino acids long. This CDR3 reads CASSPGPLQETQYF. The CDR3 nucleotides read TGTGCCAGCTCACCCGGACCGCTGCAAGAGACCCAGTACTTC.

The chain uses TRBV4-2 and TRBJ2-7, with D perhaps TRBD2 (5 bases). CDR1 is LGHNA, CDR2 YNFKEQ, per germline. V lost 0 bases and J lost 7, with 28 bases in between. CDR3 size: 19 residues. CDR3 region: CASSQDWSRGLAGSVEQYF. The CDR3 bases are TGTGCCAGCAGCCAAGATTGGAGTCGCGGACTGGCGGGTAGCGTGGAGCAGTACTTC.

The gene calls are TRBV2 and TRBJ2-7; D remains ambiguous. V was trimmed by 10 bases and J by 9 bases, leaving 19 bases between them. The V gene's germline CDR1 is SNHLY and CDR2 FYNNEI. This CDR3 is 12 amino acids long. CDR3 nucleotide sequence: TGTGCCACCCCCTTGGAAATACGAGGGCAGTACTTC. It encodes CATPLEIRGQYF.